This passage covers 23 T cell receptor beta chains from one sample sequenced in a study of low-dose radiotherapy and immunotherapy resistance in tumors. Alpha- and beta-chain coverage of first-strand cDNA came from TRAV- and TRBV-specific primers. The PCR that amplified TCRs ran for 20 cycles, relying on a constant-region primer and a V-primer adapter. TCRdb re-called the reads through MiXCR, storing one row per CDR3 protein. Of some 10,000 distinct CDR3 sequences listed, roughly four fifths are singletons. These receptors were obtained from a human donor with advanced metastatic prostate, ovarian, gallbladder or colorectal cancer (not recorded which). This table probably holds off-target reads from a library built for another chain.

This chain uses TRBV28 with TRBJ2-7, with TRBD2 matching over 7 bases. CDR1 MDHEN and CDR2 SYDVKM come from the germline V gene. The CDR3 is 14 residues long. J gave up 2 bases and V 7 bases, and 8 bases lay outside the gene matches. CDR3 in amino acids: CASIGREPPYEQYF. CDR3 DNA: TGTGCCAGCATCGGGCGGGAGCCCCCCTACGAGCAGTACTTC.

In this sample, this clonotype turned up a few times. The chain employs TRBV20-1 and TRBJ2-2; 11 positions agree with TRBD2. The CDR3 length is 16 residues. Germline-derived CDR1 and CDR2 are DFQATT and SNEGSKA (reference sequence). The junction had 6 bases not matched to a gene; V was cut back by 6 bases and J by 0 bases. CDR3 amino acids: CSARGLADANTGELFF. The CDR3 DNA reads TGCAGTGCGCGGGGACTAGCGGATGCGAACACCGGGGAGCTGTTTTTT.

The CDR3: CASSQEDRAGSYEQYF. In nucleotides, the CDR3 is TGTGCCAGCAGCCAAGAGGACAGGGCGGGCTCCTACGAGCAGTACTTC. V usage is TRBV4-2 and J usage is TRBJ2-7; 8 bases are a match to TRBD1. The CDR3 has 16 residues. Germline V lookup: CDR1 LGHNA, CDR2 YNFKEQ. V was pared by 0 bases and J by 0 bases, with 4 bases of the junction left unmatched.

This chain joins TRBV27 and TRBJ2-3; 12 bases align to TRBD2. V dropped 6 bases and J dropped 3; count of bases not matched to a gene: 10. The CDR3 has 17 residues. CDR1 is MNHEY and CDR2 is SMNVEV in the germline V gene (reference sequence). The CDR3 coding sequence is TGTGCCAGCAGCGTCCGCTCTAGCGGGAGGGTTACAGATACGCAGTATTTT. Its protein product is CASSVRSSGRVTDTQYF.

V is TRBV19 and J is TRBJ2-5, with D possibly matching TRBD2 (6 bases). The CDR3 length is 14 residues. Trimming cost V 7 bases and J 0 bases, with 12 bases left between them. Germline CDR1 is LNHDA and CDR2 is SQIVND (reference sequence). CDR3 sequence: CASIGSGDQETQYF. CDR3 DNA: TGTGCCAGTATTGGTAGCGGAGACCAAGAGACCCAGTACTTC. Drawing the rest from reference TRBV19 and TRBJ2-5, the complete variable domain is DGGITQSPKYLFRKEGQNVTLSCEQNLNHDAMYWYRQDPGQGLRLIYYSQIVNDFQKGDIAEGYSVSREKKESFPLTVTSAQKNPTAFYLCASIGSGDQETQYFGPGTRLLVL.

The chain recombines TRBV14 with TRBJ2-7; D may be TRBD1 (5 bases). The CDR3 loop spans 16 amino acids. The germline V gene has CDR1 SGHDN and CDR2 FVKESK. Trimming cost V 3 bases and J 5 bases, with 20 bases left between them. Here the CDR3 DNA reads TGTGCCAGCAGCCATTTCTCTAGGGTTAAAGGGGACGAGCAGTACTTC. Amino acid sequence: CASSHFSRVKGDEQYF.

The CDR3: CASSLQGGLVNTEAFF. DNA of the CDR3: TGTGCCAGCAGCTTGCAGGGCGGCCTCGTAAACACTGAAGCTTTCTTT. The chain carries TRBV5-5 and TRBJ1-1, with D perhaps matching TRBD1 (5 bases). The germline gives CDR1 SGHKS, CDR2 YYEKEE (reference sequence). There are 16 residues in the CDR3. V lost 1 base and J lost 2, with 15 bases in between.

This chain's CDR3 is CASRLTSGRADTQYF. The CDR3, as DNA: TGTGCCAGCAGGCTGACTAGCGGGAGAGCAGATACGCAGTATTTT. V gene TRBV28 combines with J gene TRBJ2-3; the match to TRBD2 covers 12 bases. Germline-derived CDR1 and CDR2 are MDHEN and SYDVKM. The CDR3 runs to 15 residues. V gave up 6 bases and J gave up 4 bases; unmatched junction bases: 5.

The V call is TRBV27, the J call TRBJ2-7; 9 bases align to TRBD1. CDR1 and CDR2 (germline): MNHEY, SMNVEV (reference sequence). The CDR3 is 15 residues long. V lost 2 bases to trimming and J lost 3 bases; unmatched junction nucleotides: 5. The DNA for the CDR3 is TGTGCCAGCAGTTTAAGTCGGACAGGGGTCTACGAGCAGTACTTC. It yields the protein CASSLSRTGVYEQYF.

This clonotype showed up just once. The genes are TRBV5-1 and TRBJ2-5; unclear D gene. The CDR3 contains 13 residues. Germline V gives CDR1 SGHRS, CDR2 YFSETQ. V was cut by 4 bases and J by 4 bases, with 11 bases left in between. In DNA, the CDR3 is TGCGCCAGCAGCCCCGGGCCCGGAGAGACCCAGTACTTC. Encoded protein: CASSPGPGETQYF.

The CDR3 DNA is TGCGCCAGCAGCCCCACTAGCGTAGGTGGCTCAGATACGCAGTATTTT. Encoded protein: CASSPTSVGGSDTQYF. This chain joins TRBV4-1 and TRBJ2-3, with 7 bases lining up with TRBD2. The CDR3 covers 16 residues. Germline lookup yields CDR1 MGHRA and CDR2 YSYEKL. V shed 4 bases, J shed 4 bases, and the junction held 11 bases outside the gene matches.

V and J are TRBV28 and TRBJ1-2, with a possible D match to TRBD1 (6 bases). Germline V gene lookup returns CDR1 MDHEN and CDR2 SYDVKM. V was trimmed by 6 bases and J by 2 bases, leaving 10 bases between them. The CDR3 totals 13 residues. CDR3 DNA: TGTGCCAGCAGCTCTACAGGGAACTATGGCTACACCTTC. The encoded protein is CASSSTGNYGYTF.

The gene calls are TRBV28 and TRBJ2-1; TRBD2 matches 11 bases. The germline V gene encodes CDR1 MDHEN and CDR2 SYDVKM. The CDR3 loop spans 15 amino acids. V trimming: 8 bases; J trimming: 12 bases; junction bases outside the gene matches: 15. CDR3 DNA: TGTGCCAGCTCCAAACCCGGGACTAGCGGAATTACGCAGTTCTTC. Translation: CASSKPGTSGITQFF.

The rearrangement links TRBV5-4 to TRBJ2-1; TRBD2 might be the D (6 bases). This CDR3 has 13 amino acids. Trimming removed 4 bases at V and 7 bases at J, with 12 bases between. CDR1 SGHNT and CDR2 YYREEE come from the germline V gene (reference sequence). CDR3 residues: CASSARLGNEQFF. In DNA form, the CDR3 reads TGTGCCAGCAGCGCTAGACTAGGGAATGAGCAGTTCTTC.

CDR3 in DNA: TGTGCCAGCAGTTCGCCGGGTTCACCCCTCCACTTT. Residues: CASSSPGSPLHF. The chain joins TRBV6-5 to TRBJ1-6; D not resolved. The ends were cut back, 4 bases at V and 9 bases at J, with 7 bases in the middle. The CDR3 runs 12 residues. Looked up from germline, CDR1 is MNHEY and CDR2 is SVGAGI.

V is TRBV9 and J is TRBJ2-7, with a weak D call TRBD2 (5 bases). The ends were cut back, 0 bases at V and 2 bases at J, with 9 bases in the middle. The CDR3 contains 14 residues. Germline V gene sequence: CDR1 SGDLS, CDR2 YYNGEE. CDR3 in amino acids: CASSVGSGTYEQYF. The DNA for the CDR3 is TGTGCCAGCAGCGTAGGCAGCGGTACCTACGAGCAGTACTTC. Full variable domain (rest looked up from reference TRBV9 and TRBJ2-7): DSGVTQTPKHLITATGQRVTLRCSPRSGDLSVYWYQQSLDQGLQFLIQYYNGEERAKGNILERFSAQQFPDLHSELNLSSLELGDSALYFCASSVGSGTYEQYFGPGTRLTVT.

For the CDR3, the DNA is TGCAGTGCTAGACTACAGCTCACCGGGGAGCTGTTTTTT. It yields the protein CSARLQLTGELFF. V usage is TRBV20-1 and J usage is TRBJ2-2; D not resolved. V gave up 2 bases and J gave up 4 bases, with 8 bases separating them. Germline loops: CDR1 DFQATT, CDR2 SNEGSKA (reference sequence). This CDR3 has 13 residues.

The chain links TRBV5-5 to TRBJ2-7, with unresolved D. Germline CDR1 is SGHKS and CDR2 is YYEKEE (reference sequence). V was clipped by 0 bases and J by 1 base, with 8 bases between them. This CDR3 has 14 amino acids. The CDR3 loop reads CASSLGPESYEQYF. DNA of the CDR3: TGTGCCAGCAGCTTGGGTCCCGAGTCCTACGAGCAGTACTTC.

This chain connects TRBV12-3 or TRBV12-4 to TRBJ1-6; TRBD1 agrees at 9 bases. V was pared by 5 bases and J by 9 bases, with 8 bases of the junction left unmatched. This CDR3 contains 15 residues. The CDR3 here is CASSPGQGRGSPLHF. Written as DNA, the CDR3 is TGTGCCAGCAGTCCGGGACAGGGTCGAGGTTCACCCCTCCACTTT.

V and J are TRBV10-3 and TRBJ1-5, with a possible D match to TRBD1 (5 bases). V shed 5 bases and J shed 6 bases, with 11 bases lying between them. The CDR3 has 13 amino acids. Germline CDR1 reads ENHRY; CDR2 reads SYGVKD. The CDR3 DNA reads TGTGCCATCAGTATGCAGGGCGGTCAGCCCCAGCATTTT. It is translated as CAISMQGGQPQHF.

The chain recombines TRBV28 with TRBJ2-1; D is uncertain. Germline V gene data show CDR1 as MDHEN and CDR2 as SYDVKM. CDR3 length: 12 amino acids. CDR3: CVCMRFDNEQFF. In DNA form, the CDR3 reads TGTGTGTGCATGCGCTTTGACAATGAGCAGTTCTTC.

The chain has TRBV5-4 and TRBJ2-7, with D possibly matching TRBD1 (7 bases). The CDR3 extends over 15 amino acids. Trimming left V 4 bases short and J 7 bases short, with 21 bases between. CDR1 is SGHNT and CDR2 is YYREEE in the germline V gene (reference sequence). The CDR3 protein is CASSPTSVQGGEQYF. As DNA, the CDR3 is TGTGCCAGCAGCCCGACGTCGGTCCAGGGGGGAGAGCAGTACTTC.

This clonotype was seen more than once but under ten times. The chain combines TRBV4-3 with TRBJ1-4; no definite D call. There are 13 residues in the CDR3. Trimming cost V 4 bases and J 5 bases, with 8 bases left between them. CDR1 is LGHNA, CDR2 YSLEER, per germline. The CDR3 DNA reads TGCGCCAGCAGCCCAGGCCCAAATGAAAAACTGTTTTTT. It encodes CASSPGPNEKLFF.